This T cell receptor beta chain was recorded in a study of cytomegalovirus exposure and HLA in healthy donors. Germline V gene data show CDR1 as SGHVS and CDR2 as FNYEAQ. The trim removed 1 base at V and 4 bases at J, leaving 15 bases unmatched. The CDR3 runs to 20 residues. Both 60 Vbeta primers and 13 Jbeta primers went into the PCR. TCRdb keeps only in-frame clones here, not all; method: immunoSEQ multiplex PCR. The table has 200,000 or so clones, about 88% seen once. Every donor was a healthy person donating bone marrow. Sequencing input: PBMCs. The sequence was collected from a girl under two years old in good health and CMV-seronegative. The chain joins TRBV7-6 to TRBJ2-3, with TRBD2 matching 12 bases. The CDR3 sequence: CASSLEGLAGPYSFSDTQYF. The CDR3 DNA follows: TGTGCCAGCAGCTTAGAGGGACTAGCGGGCCCCTATTCATTTTCAGATACGCAGTATTTT.